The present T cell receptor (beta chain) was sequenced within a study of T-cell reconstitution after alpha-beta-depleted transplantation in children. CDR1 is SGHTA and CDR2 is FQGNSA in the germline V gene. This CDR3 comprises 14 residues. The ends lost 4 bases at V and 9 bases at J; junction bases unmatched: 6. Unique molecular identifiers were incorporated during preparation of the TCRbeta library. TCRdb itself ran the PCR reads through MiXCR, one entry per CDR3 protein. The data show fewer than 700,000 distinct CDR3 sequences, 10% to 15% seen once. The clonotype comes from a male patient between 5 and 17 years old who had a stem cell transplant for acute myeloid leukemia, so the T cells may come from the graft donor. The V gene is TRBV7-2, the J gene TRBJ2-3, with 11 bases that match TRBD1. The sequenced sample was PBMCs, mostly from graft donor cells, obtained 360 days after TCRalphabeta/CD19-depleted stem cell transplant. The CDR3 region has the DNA TGTGCCAGCAGCTCTTGGACAGGGGGCCAAACGCAGTATTTT. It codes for CASSSWTGGQTQYF. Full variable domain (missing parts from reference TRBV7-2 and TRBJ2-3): GAGVSQSPSNKVTEKGKDVELRCDPISGHTALYWYRQSLGQGLEFLIYFQGNSAPDKSGLPSDRFSAERTGGSVSTLTIQRTQQEDSAVYLCASSSWTGGQTQYFGPGTRLTVL.